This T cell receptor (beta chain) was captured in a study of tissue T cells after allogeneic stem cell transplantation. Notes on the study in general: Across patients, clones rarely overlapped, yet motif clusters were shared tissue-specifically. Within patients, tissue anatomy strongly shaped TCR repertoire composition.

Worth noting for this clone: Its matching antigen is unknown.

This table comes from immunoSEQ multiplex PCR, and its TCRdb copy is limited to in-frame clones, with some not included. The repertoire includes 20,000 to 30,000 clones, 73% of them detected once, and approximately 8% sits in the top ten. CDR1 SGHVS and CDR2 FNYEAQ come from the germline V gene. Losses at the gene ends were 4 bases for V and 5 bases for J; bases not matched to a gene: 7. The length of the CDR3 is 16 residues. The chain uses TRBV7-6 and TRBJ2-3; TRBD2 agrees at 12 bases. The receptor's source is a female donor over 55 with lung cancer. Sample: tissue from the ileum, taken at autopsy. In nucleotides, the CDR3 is TGTGCCAGCAGCTCCACTAGCGGGGGGTGGGGAGATACGCAGTATTTT. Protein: CASSSTSGGWGDTQYF.